This T cell receptor beta chain is from a study of OX40 agonist ivuxolimab in advanced cancers. Study-wide background: Six ivuxolimab dose levels, 0.01 to 10 mg/kg, were given intravenously every 2 weeks. Among those treated, three patients had partial responses, one with hepatocellular carcinoma and two with cutaneous melanoma.

Method: immunoSEQ multiplex PCR; TCRdb's copy keeps in-frame clones and lacks some. This sample carries some 80,000 clones, 80% to 95% of them seen once, and the ten largest clones take over 0.55%. CDR3 size: 13 residues. Deletions cut 7 bases from V and 7 bases from J, with 14 bases between. Germline CDR1 and CDR2: MNHEY and SVGAGI. Notes on the study in general: Averaging showed that CD8+ T cells had more expanded clones than CD4+ did.

As regards this clone: What it recognizes is unknown.

The receptor was isolated from an adult with an advanced solid tumor such as melanoma, head and neck, liver or kidney cancer. The V call is TRBV6-5, the J call TRBJ2-1, with D possibly being TRBD1 (5 bases). The sequenced sample was CD4+ or CD8+ T cells sorted from blood, obtained in a trial of the OX40 agonist ivuxolimab. CDR3 in DNA: TGTGCCAGCACCAAACGAAGGGGAAATGAGCAGTTCTTC. Its protein is CASTKRRGNEQFF.